Shown below are 18 T cell receptor beta chains from a single sample sequenced in a study of shared clonotypes between healthy human individuals. This table comes from immunoSEQ multiplex PCR, and its TCRdb copy is limited to in-frame clones, with some not included. This repertoire shows millions of clones, roughly 95% found once; its top ten account for 0.1% to 0.15%. The sample comprised naive CD4+ T cells sorted from blood. The subset was: CD45RA+ positively selected. The receptors were sampled from a man aged 18 to 29 in good health.

This chain links TRBV6-5 with TRBJ2-7; TRBD1 aligns across 8 bases. The CDR3 covers 15 residues. V shed 6 bases, J shed 3 bases, and the junction held 10 bases outside the gene matches. Germline V lookup: CDR1 MNHEY, CDR2 SVGAGI. DNA of the CDR3: TGTGCCAGCAGCCCACAGGGGGTCGGGAGCTACGAGCAGTACTTC. Residues: CASSPQGVGSYEQYF.

The genes are TRBV5-6 and TRBJ1-5; 7 nucleotides line up with TRBD1. The junction had 7 bases not matched to a gene; V was cut back by 2 bases and J by 5 bases. The CDR3 sequence is 15 residues long. Per the germline V gene, CDR1 is SGHDT and CDR2 is YYEEEE. The CDR3: CASSFQGTVHQPQHF. In nucleotides, the CDR3 is TGTGCCAGCAGCTTCCAAGGGACAGTACATCAGCCCCAGCATTTT.

The V and J genes are TRBV30 and TRBJ2-7, with D uncertain. This CDR3 region has 11 residues. Trimming took 4 bases from V and 4 from J, leaving 8 bases between them. CDR1 and CDR2 from the germline V gene are GTSNPN and SVGIG (reference sequence). The DNA for the CDR3 is TGTGCCTGGAAAGAACGGTACGAGCAGTACTTC. Residues: CAWKERYEQYF.

The genes are TRBV30 and TRBJ1-1; 7 bases match TRBD1. Germline CDR1 and CDR2: GTSNPN and SVGIG (reference sequence). The trim removed 7 bases at V and 3 bases at J, leaving 8 bases unmatched. The CDR3 spans 13 residues. CDR3 in amino acids: CAFLSDRYTEAFF. The CDR3 bases are TGTGCCTTCCTTTCGGACAGGTACACTGAAGCTTTCTTT.

This chain links TRBV10-3 with TRBJ2-1; D is ambiguous. CDR1 ENHRY and CDR2 SYGVKD come from the germline V gene. V lost 10 bases and J lost 9, with 13 bases in between. CDR3 length equals 11 residues. CDR3 DNA sequence: TGTGCCACCGTAGCCTCCAGTGAGCAGTTCTTC. It specifies CATVASSEQFF.

In nucleotides, the CDR3 is TGTGCCAGCAGCTTCGGGGACAGCCTGAAGCTGTTTTTT. Translated, it gives CASSFGDSLKLFF. The chain is built from TRBV5-4 and TRBJ2-2, with TRBD1 identical over 7 bases. Germline V gene data show CDR1 as SGHNT and CDR2 as YYREEE (reference sequence). The V and J ends lost 2 bases and 12 bases, in that order; junction bases with no gene match: 7. The length of the CDR3 is 13 residues.

The rearrangement uses TRBV5-4 and TRBJ2-1, with TRBD2 identical over 7 bases. Germline V gene lookup returns CDR1 SGHNT and CDR2 YYREEE (reference sequence). The ends lost 2 bases at V and 9 bases at J; junction bases unmatched: 5. This CDR3 contains 13 residues. The CDR3 DNA is TGTGCCAGCAGCTTTGATGGGAGGGTTGAGCAGTTCTTC. It specifies CASSFDGRVEQFF.

The genes are TRBV10-1 and TRBJ2-1, with TRBD2 identical over 8 bases. This CDR3 comprises 15 residues. CDR1 WNHNN and CDR2 SYGVQD come from the germline V gene (reference sequence). Trimming removed 0 bases from V and 7 bases from J; junction bases left unmatched: 5. In nucleotides, the CDR3 is TGCGCCAGCAGTGAGTCGGGCGGGAGGACGAATGAGCAGTTCTTC. Translated, it gives CASSESGGRTNEQFF.

The chain combines TRBV5-1 with TRBJ2-7; 8 bases agree with TRBD1. CDR3 size: 14 residues. Germline values: CDR1 SGHRS, CDR2 YFSETQ. V lost 3 bases, J lost 2 bases, and 4 bases stayed unmatched. As DNA, the CDR3 is TGCGCCAGCAGCTCGACAGGGGCCGCCTACGAGCAGTACTTC. It codes for CASSSTGAAYEQYF.

The genes are TRBV30 and TRBJ1-2; D ambiguous. From germline, CDR1 is GTSNPN and CDR2 SVGIG (reference sequence). Deletions cut 6 bases from V and 6 bases from J, with 38 bases between. The CDR3 runs 20 residues. CDR3 coding DNA: TGTGCCTGCGGCCATGGTGCCCGGCCCGGAAGGCAGGTTATTTCTAATGGCTACACCTTC. Protein: CACGHGARPGRQVISNGYTF.

The chain couples TRBV6-5 to TRBJ2-3; 8 bases agree with TRBD1. V lost 0 bases to trimming and J lost 4 bases; unmatched junction nucleotides: 3. The CDR3 extends over 15 amino acids. Germline CDR1 is MNHEY and CDR2 is SVGAGI. The CDR3 is CASSYSDRGSDTQYF. The CDR3 DNA reads as TGTGCCAGCAGTTACTCCGACAGGGGCTCAGATACGCAGTATTTT.

V is TRBV6-6 and J is TRBJ2-7; 10 nucleotides match TRBD1. J gave up 2 bases and V 7 bases, and 5 bases lay outside the gene matches. The length of the CDR3 is 14 residues. In germline, CDR1 is MNHNY, CDR2 SVGAGI (reference sequence). The CDR3 protein is CASTVTGGAYEQYF. The CDR3 bases are TGTGCCAGCACCGTGACAGGGGGCGCCTACGAGCAGTACTTC.

The V call is TRBV11-2, the J call TRBJ2-7; 11 bases line up with TRBD2. CDR1 and CDR2 (germline): SGHAT, FQNNGV. This CDR3 comprises 16 residues. With 1 base clipped from V and 0 bases from J, the junction kept 2 bases outside the gene matches. The CDR3 region is CASSLGLAGISYEQYF. The CDR3, as DNA: TGTGCCAGCAGCTTAGGACTAGCGGGAATCTCCTACGAGCAGTACTTC.

The V gene is TRBV6-5, the J gene TRBJ1-3; 9 nucleotides match TRBD1. Germline V gene lookup returns CDR1 MNHEY and CDR2 SVGAGI. This CDR3 has 13 amino acids. CDR3 sequence reads: CAAGTGSGNTIYF. The CDR3 nucleotides read TGTGCGGCCGGGACAGGGAGTGGAAACACCATATATTTT.

The CDR3 is CAWKYRGLTTYEQYF. In DNA, the CDR3 is TGTGCCTGGAAGTACAGGGGGCTTACAACCTACGAGCAGTACTTC. V is TRBV30 and J is TRBJ2-7; 9 bases map to TRBD1. Trimming cost V 4 bases and J 2 bases; bases outside gene matches: 9. The V gene's germline CDR1 is GTSNPN and CDR2 SVGIG (reference sequence). The CDR3 is made up of 15 amino acids.

The J gene is TRBJ1-6, the V gene TRBV27; D might be TRBD1 (5 bases). The V and J ends lost 6 bases and 6 bases respectively, with 15 bases between them. The CDR3 spans 15 residues. The germline CDR1 and CDR2 sequences are MNHEY and SMNVEV (reference sequence). CDR3 coding DNA: TGTGCCAGCAGCCTTACCGGGACTCCTAATTCACCCCTCCACTTT. Amino acids: CASSLTGTPNSPLHF.

The chain joins TRBV27 to TRBJ2-5; 10 bases are a match to TRBD1. Germline-derived CDR1 and CDR2 are MNHEY and SMNVEV (reference sequence). This CDR3 is built from 15 residues. The trim removed 6 bases at V and 3 bases at J, leaving 7 bases unmatched. DNA of the CDR3: TGTGCCAGCAGCCGACCCGGGACAGGGGAAGAGACCCAGTACTTC. Protein sequence: CASSRPGTGEETQYF.

This clone was detected once. The rearrangement uses TRBV12-5 and TRBJ2-5; 9 bases match TRBD2. This CDR3 comprises 13 residues. Germline V gene sequence: CDR1 LGHNT, CDR2 FRNRAP. J lost 4 bases, V lost 6 bases, and 3 bases had no gene match. CDR3 coding DNA: TGTGCTAGTGGGCCACTAGCGGGAGAGACCCAGTACTTC. Its protein product is CASGPLAGETQYF.